The T cell receptor (beta chain) described here comes from a study of blood T cell repertoires in COVID-19. Study as a whole: From T cells, B-cell-depleted T cells, or PBMCs came the material, which was cDNA or gDNA.

The V gene's germline CDR1 is MDHEN and CDR2 SYDVKM. This CDR3 is built from 15 residues. J lost 1 base, V lost 8 bases, and 9 bases had no gene match. Seattle patients were enrolled during active infection and followed longitudinally. As originally analysed: Using reference gene primer amplification, nucleated cell counts were estimated. Sequenced by immunoSEQ multiplex PCR; TCRdb stores in-frame clones only, minus some. V, J and clone size were drawn from that table, and D and trimming were deduced from the DNA. The top ten hold 6.5% to 9% of the sample, which has about 230,000 clones, roughly 81% seen once.

The chain joins TRBV28 to TRBJ2-7; 9 nucleotides match TRBD2. The sample comprised peripheral blood. The TCR sequence derives from a woman of 80 years or more with COVID-19, enrolled during active disease. As DNA, the CDR3 is TGTGCCAGCTACGGGGGCGCGGGAGGGTCCTACGAGCAGTACTTC. This translates into CASYGGAGGSYEQYF.